The 8 T cell receptor beta chains below come from one sample, sequenced in a study of shared clonotypes between healthy human individuals. The assay was immunoSEQ multiplex PCR, and TCRdb's table has in-frame clones only and misses some. The top ten clones hold about 0.067% of a sample with around 510,000 clones, around 96% of them seen once. The sequenced sample was naive CD4+ T cells sorted from blood. Subset in this sample: CD45RA+ positively selected. These receptors were collected from a young woman in good health.

V usage is TRBV6-5 and J usage is TRBJ2-1; D not certain. Per the germline V gene, CDR1 is MNHEY and CDR2 is SVGAGI. The CDR3 covers 13 residues. Deletions cut 7 bases from V and 6 bases from J, with 13 bases between. The CDR3 sequence is CASIAPGSNEQFF. CDR3 nucleotides: TGTGCCAGCATCGCGCCGGGCAGCAATGAGCAGTTCTTC.

This clone was picked up one time. The chain recombines TRBV4-1 with TRBJ2-1; no definite D call. Trimming removed 0 bases from V and 5 bases from J, with 11 bases in between. CDR1 and CDR2 from the germline V gene are MGHRA and YSYEKL. This CDR3 has 15 amino acids. The CDR3 spells CASSQDHSGNNEQFF. The CDR3 bases are TGCGCCAGCAGCCAAGATCACTCGGGCAACAATGAGCAGTTCTTC.

This chain links TRBV6-1 with TRBJ1-5, with TRBD1 as a possible D gene (6 bases). Germline-derived CDR1 and CDR2 are MNHNS and SASEGT. CDR3 length equals 17 residues. The V end lost 4 bases, the J end lost 1 base, and 17 bases lay between the germline ends. CDR3 region: CASSAGQGVGSNQPQHF. CDR3 nucleotides: TGTGCCAGCAGTGCGGGACAAGGGGTCGGGAGCAATCAGCCCCAGCATTTT.

This clone showed up just once. The chain carries TRBV28 and TRBJ1-5; perhaps TRBD1 as D (6 bases). Per germline, CDR1 MDHEN and CDR2 SYDVKM. The CDR3 has 15 residues. The V end was cut by 6 bases, the J end by 3 bases, with 15 bases between. The CDR3 region is CASSPETGFNQPQHF. The CDR3 DNA is TGTGCCAGCAGCCCAGAGACAGGCTTCAATCAGCCCCAGCATTTT.

The V call is TRBV28, the J call TRBJ2-7, with 8 bases fitting TRBD1. There are 15 residues in the CDR3. The V segment lost 3 bases and the J segment 0 bases; nucleotides outside the gene matches: 4. CDR1 is MDHEN, CDR2 SYDVKM, per germline. CDR3 protein: CASSFVDRDSYEQYF. Written as DNA, the CDR3 is TGTGCCAGCAGTTTCGTGGACAGGGACTCCTACGAGCAGTACTTC.

The chain uses TRBV2 and TRBJ2-7, with D perhaps matching TRBD2 (6 bases). V lost 8 bases, J lost 3 bases, and 14 bases lay in between. This CDR3 has 13 amino acids. Germline-derived CDR1 and CDR2 are SNHLY and FYNNEI. This CDR3 reads CASDGGANYEQYF. The DNA of the CDR3 is TGTGCCAGCGATGGCGGGGCCAACTACGAGCAGTACTTC.

The rearrangement links TRBV2 to TRBJ2-2, with 8 bases aligning to TRBD1. Per the germline V gene, CDR1 is SNHLY and CDR2 is FYNNEI. The CDR3 length is 15 residues. After removal of 4 bases from V and 4 bases from J, the junction contained 5 bases not matched to a gene. CDR3 protein: CASSGQGSVTGELFF. The DNA of the CDR3 is TGTGCCAGCAGTGGACAGGGGTCGGTCACCGGGGAGCTGTTTTTT.

The V call is TRBV5-4, the J call TRBJ2-1; weak D call: TRBD1 (6 bases). CDR1 is SGHNT and CDR2 is YYREEE in the germline V gene (reference sequence). Trimming left V 0 bases short and J 8 bases short, with 12 bases between. This CDR3 contains 14 residues. Written as DNA, the CDR3 is TGTGCCAGCAGCTTGGAAACAGGGAGCCATGAGCAGTTCTTC. Translating gives CASSLETGSHEQFF.